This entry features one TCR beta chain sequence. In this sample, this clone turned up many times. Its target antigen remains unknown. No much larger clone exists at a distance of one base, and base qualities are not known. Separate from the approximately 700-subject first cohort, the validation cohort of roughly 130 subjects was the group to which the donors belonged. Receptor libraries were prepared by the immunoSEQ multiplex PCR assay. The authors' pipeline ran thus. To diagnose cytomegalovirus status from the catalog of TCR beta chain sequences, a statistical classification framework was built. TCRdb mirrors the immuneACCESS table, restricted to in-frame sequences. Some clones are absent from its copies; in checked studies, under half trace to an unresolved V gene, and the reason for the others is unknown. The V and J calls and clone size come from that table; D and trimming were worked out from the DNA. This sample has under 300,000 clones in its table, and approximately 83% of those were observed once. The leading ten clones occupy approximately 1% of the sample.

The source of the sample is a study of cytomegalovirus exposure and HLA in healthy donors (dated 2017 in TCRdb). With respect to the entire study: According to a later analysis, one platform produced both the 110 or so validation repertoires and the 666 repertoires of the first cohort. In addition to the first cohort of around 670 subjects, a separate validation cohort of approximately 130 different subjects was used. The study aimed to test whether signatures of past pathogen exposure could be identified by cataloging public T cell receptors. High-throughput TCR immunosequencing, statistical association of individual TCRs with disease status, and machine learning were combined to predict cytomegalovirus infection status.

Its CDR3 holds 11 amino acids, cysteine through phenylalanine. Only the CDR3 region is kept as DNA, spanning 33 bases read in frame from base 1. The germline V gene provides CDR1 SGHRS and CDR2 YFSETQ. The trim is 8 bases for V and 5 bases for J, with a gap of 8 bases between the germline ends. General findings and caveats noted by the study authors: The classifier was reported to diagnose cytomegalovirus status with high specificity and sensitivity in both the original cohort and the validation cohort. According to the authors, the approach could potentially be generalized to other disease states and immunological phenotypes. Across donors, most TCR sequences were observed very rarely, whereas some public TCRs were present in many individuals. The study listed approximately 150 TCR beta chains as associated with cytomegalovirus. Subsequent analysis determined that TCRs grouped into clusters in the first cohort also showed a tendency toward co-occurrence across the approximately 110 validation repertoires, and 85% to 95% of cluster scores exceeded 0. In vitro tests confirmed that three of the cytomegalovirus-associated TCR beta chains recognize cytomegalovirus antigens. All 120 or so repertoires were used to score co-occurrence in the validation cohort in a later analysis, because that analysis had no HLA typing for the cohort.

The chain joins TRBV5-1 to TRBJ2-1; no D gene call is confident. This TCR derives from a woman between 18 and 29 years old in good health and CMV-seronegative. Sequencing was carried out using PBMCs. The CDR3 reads CARIRDNEQFF. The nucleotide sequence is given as TGCGCCAGGATACGGGACAATGAGCAGTTCTTC.